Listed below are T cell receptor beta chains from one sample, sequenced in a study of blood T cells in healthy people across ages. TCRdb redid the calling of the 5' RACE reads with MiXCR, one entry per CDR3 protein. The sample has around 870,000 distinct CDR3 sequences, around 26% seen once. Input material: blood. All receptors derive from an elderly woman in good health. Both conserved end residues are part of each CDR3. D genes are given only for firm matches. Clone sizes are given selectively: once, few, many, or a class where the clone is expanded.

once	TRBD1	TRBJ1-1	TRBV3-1	CASSQTGQGEAFF	TGTGCCAGCAGCCAAACCGGACAGGGGGAAGCTTTCTTT
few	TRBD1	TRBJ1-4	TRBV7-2	CASSSNRGTNEKLFF	TGTGCCAGCAGCTCCAACAGGGGGACTAATGAAAAACTGTTTTTT
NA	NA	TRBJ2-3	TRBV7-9	CASSLDGGAVDTRYF	TGTGCCAGCAGCCTCGATGGGGGGGCCGTAGATACGCGGTATTTT
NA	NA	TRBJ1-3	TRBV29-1	CSVVYSGNTIYF	TGCAGCGTTGTGTACAGTGGAAACACCATATATTTT
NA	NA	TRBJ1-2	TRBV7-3	CASSLSRVYGYTF	TGTGCCAGCAGCTTAAGTAGGGTCTATGGCTACACCTTC
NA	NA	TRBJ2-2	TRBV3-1	CASSQFGGNTGELFF	TGTGCCAGCAGCCAGTTCGGGGGGAACACCGGGGAGCTGTTTTTT
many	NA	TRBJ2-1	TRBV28	CASSFRRGQFF	TGTGCCAGCAGTTTCCGGCGGGGGCAGTTCTTC
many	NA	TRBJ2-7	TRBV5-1	CASSSSSSAYEQYF	TGCGCCAGCAGCTCTTCTTCTTCAGCCTACGAGCAGTACTTC
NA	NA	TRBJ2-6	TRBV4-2	CASSQDRSAWGSGANVLTF	TGTGCCAGCAGCCAAGATCGGAGTGCGTGGGGCTCTGGGGCCAACGTCCTGACTTTC
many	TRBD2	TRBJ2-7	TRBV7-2	CASSLVTSGGAGSLREQYF	TGTGCCAGCAGCTTAGTTACTAGCGGGGGGGCTGGCTCTCTCCGCGAGCAGTACTTC